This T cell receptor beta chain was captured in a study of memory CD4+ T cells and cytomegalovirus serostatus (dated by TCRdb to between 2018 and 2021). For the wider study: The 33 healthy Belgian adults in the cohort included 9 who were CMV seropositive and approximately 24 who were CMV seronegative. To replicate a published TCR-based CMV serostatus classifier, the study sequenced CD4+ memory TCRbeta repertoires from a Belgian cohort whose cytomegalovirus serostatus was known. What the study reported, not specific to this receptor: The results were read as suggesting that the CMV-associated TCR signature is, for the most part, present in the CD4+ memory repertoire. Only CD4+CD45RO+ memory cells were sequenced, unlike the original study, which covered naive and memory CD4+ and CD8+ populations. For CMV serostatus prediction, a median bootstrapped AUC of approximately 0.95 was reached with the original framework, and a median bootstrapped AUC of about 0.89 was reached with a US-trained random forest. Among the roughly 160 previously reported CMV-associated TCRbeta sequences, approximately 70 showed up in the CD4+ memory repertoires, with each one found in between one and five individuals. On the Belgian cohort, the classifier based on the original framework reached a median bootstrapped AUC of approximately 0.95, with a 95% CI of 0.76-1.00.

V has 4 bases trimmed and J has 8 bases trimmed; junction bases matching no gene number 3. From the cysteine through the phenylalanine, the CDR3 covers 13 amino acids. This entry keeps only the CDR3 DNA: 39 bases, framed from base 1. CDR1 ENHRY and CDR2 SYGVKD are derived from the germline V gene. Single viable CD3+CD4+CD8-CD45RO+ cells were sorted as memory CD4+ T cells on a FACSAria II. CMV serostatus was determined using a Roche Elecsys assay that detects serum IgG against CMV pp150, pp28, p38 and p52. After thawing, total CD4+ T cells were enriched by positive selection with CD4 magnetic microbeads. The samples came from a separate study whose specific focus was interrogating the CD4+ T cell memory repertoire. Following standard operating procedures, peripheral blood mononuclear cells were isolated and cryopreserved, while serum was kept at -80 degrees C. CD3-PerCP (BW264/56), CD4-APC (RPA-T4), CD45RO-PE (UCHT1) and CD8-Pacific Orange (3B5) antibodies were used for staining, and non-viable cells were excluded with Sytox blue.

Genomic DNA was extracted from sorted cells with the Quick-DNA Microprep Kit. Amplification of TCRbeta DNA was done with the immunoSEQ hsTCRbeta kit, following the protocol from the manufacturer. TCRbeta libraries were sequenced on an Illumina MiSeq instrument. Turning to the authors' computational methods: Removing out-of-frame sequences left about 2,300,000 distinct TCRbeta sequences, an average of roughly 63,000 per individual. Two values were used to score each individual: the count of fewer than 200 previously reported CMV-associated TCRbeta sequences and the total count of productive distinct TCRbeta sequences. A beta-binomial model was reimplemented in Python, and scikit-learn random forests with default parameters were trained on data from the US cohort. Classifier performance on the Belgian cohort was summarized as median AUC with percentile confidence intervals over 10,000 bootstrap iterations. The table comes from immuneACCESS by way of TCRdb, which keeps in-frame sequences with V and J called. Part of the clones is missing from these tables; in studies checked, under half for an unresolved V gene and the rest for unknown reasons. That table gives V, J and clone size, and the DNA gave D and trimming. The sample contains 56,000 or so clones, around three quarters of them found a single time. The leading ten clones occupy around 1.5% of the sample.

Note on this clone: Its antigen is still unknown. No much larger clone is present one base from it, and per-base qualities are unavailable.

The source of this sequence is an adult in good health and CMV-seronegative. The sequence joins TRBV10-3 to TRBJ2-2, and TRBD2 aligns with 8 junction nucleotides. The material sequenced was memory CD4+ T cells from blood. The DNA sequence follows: TGTGCCATCAGTGGGACTAGCTCGGGGGAGCTGTTTTTT. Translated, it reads CAISGTSSGELFF.